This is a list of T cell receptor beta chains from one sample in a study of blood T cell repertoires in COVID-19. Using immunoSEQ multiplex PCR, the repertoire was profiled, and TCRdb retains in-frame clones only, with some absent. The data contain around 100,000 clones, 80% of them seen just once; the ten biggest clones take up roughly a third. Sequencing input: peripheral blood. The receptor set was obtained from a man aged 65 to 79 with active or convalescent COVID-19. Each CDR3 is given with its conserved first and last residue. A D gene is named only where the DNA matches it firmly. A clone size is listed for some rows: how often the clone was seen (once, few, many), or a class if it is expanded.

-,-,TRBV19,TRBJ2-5,CASRIGATETQYF,TGTGCCAGTAGGATAGGGGCGACGGAGACCCAGTACTTC
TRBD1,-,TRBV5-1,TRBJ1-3,CASSPGTGAGNTIYF,TGCGCCAGCAGCCCCGGGACAGGGGCTGGAAACACCATATATTTT
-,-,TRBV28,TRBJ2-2,CASSGAFLAGELFF,TGTGCCAGCAGTGGGGCTTTCCTTGCCGGGGAGCTGTTTTTT
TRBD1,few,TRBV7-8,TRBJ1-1,CASSPQPGQQEAFF,TGTGCCAGCAGTCCACAGCCGGGACAGCAAGAAGCTTTCTTT
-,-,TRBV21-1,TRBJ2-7,CASSLRPGTSGGTYEQYF,TGTGCCAGCAGCCTCCGTCCCGGGACTAGCGGGGGGACCTACGAGCAGTACTTC
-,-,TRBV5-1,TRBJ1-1,CASSLGTDSRTEAFF,TGCGCCAGCAGCTTGGGGACAGATTCTCGCACTGAAGCTTTCTTT
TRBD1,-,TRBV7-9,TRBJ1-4,CASSPMTGYGEKLFF,TGTGCCAGCAGCCCGATGACAGGGTATGGAGAAAAACTGTTTTTT
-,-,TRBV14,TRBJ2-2,CASSQVSKTGELFF,TGTGCCAGCAGCCAAGTCAGTAAGACCGGGGAGCTGTTTTTT
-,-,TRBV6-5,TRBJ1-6,CASTTLPRPLHF,TGTGCCAGCACTACGTTGCCTCGACCCCTCCACTTT
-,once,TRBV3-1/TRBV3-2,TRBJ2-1,CASSQVGQRAYNEQFF,TGTGCCAGCAGCCAAGTGGGCCAGCGGGCCTACAATGAGCAGTTCTTC
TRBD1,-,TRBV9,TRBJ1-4,CASSEGQGGITNEKLFF,TGTGCCAGCAGCGAGGGACAGGGGGGAATCACTAATGAAAAACTGTTTTTT
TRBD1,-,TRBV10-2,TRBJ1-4,CASSRGLGWEKLFF,TGCGCCAGCAGCAGGGGGCTCGGTTGGGAAAAACTGTTTTTT
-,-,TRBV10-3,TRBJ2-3,CAISERLGAHTDTQYF,TGTGCCATCAGTGAGAGATTGGGGGCACACACAGATACGCAGTATTTT
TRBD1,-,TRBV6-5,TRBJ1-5,CASRKVTGSNQPQHF,TGTGCCAGCAGGAAAGTGACAGGGAGCAATCAGCCCCAGCATTTT
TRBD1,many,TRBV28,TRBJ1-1,CASRIGTVTFEAFF,TGTGCCAGCAGAATAGGGACAGTAACGTTTGAAGCTTTCTTT
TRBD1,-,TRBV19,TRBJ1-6,CASSTSRTGANSPLHF,TGTGCCAGTAGTACATCCCGGACAGGGGCTAATTCACCCCTCCACTTT
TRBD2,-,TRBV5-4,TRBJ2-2,CASSLGLAGGPFTGELFF,TGTGCCAGCAGCTTGGGGCTAGCGGGGGGCCCCTTCACCGGGGAGCTGTTTTTT
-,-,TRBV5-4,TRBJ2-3,CASSLVPGEGTDTQYF,TGTGCCAGCAGCTTGGTTCCGGGAGAGGGTACAGATACGCAGTATTTT
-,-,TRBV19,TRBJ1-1,CASSIGRGRVEAFF,TGTGCCAGTAGTATCGGCAGGGGTCGAGTTGAAGCTTTCTTT
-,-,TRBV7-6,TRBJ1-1,CASSPGGLRGTEAFF,TGTGCCAGCAGCCCTGGAGGGCTACGCGGCACTGAAGCTTTCTTT
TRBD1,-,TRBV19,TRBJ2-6,CASSLDRGGDSSGANVLTF,TGTGCCAGTAGTTTGGACAGGGGTGGGGACTCCTCTGGGGCCAACGTCCTGACTTTC
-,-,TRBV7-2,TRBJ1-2,CASSFDSANYGYTF,TGTGCCAGCAGCTTTGACAGCGCAAACTATGGCTACACCTTC
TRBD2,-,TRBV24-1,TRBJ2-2,CATTGTSGTGELFF,TGTGCCACCACCGGGACTAGCGGGACCGGGGAGCTGTTTTTT
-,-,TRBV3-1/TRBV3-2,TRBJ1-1,CASSRTSGTEAFF,TGTGCCAGCAGCCGCACTTCCGGGACTGAAGCTTTCTTT
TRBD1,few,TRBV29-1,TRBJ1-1,CSVEKTGGNTEAFF,TGCAGCGTTGAAAAGACAGGGGGGAACACTGAAGCTTTCTTT
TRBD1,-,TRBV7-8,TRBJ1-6,CASSLRGEQSPLHF,TGTGCCAGCAGCCTCAGGGGGGAGCAATCACCCCTCCACTTT
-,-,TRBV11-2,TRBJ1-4,CASSSSPAGNEKLFF,TGTGCCAGCAGCTCGAGCCCCGCAGGGAATGAAAAACTGTTTTTT
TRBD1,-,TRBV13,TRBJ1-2,CASSQPRTGNYGYTF,TGTGCCAGCAGCCAGCCTAGGACAGGGAACTATGGCTACACCTTC
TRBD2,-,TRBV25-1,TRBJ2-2,CASRGLAGTGELFF,TGTGCCAGCAGGGGACTAGCGGGCACCGGGGAGCTGTTTTTT
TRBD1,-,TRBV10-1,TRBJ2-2,CANPVGQGDTGELFF,TGCGCCAACCCTGTCGGACAGGGGGACACCGGGGAGCTGTTTTTT
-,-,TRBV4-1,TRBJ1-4,CASSQVGVGREKLFF,TGCGCCAGCAGCCAAGTTGGAGTAGGTCGTGAAAAACTGTTTTTT
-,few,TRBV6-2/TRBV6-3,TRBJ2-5,CASSYSSVVGQETQYF,TGTGCCAGCAGTTACTCGAGCGTAGTGGGCCAAGAGACCCAGTACTTC
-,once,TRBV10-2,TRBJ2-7,CASSREAYEQYF,TGCGCCAGCAGCCGGGAAGCCTACGAGCAGTACTTC
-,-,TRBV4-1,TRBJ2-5,CASSQDQDPGRETQYF,TGCGCCAGCAGCCAAGACCAGGACCCAGGGAGGGAGACCCAGTACTTC
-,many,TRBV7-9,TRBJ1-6,CASSLRLVAGSPLHF,TGTGCCAGCAGCTTAAGATTAGTCGCGGGCTCACCCCTCCACTTT
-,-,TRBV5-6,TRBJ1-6,CASSPEAGRGYSPLHF,TGTGCCAGCAGCCCGGAGGCCGGCAGGGGATATTCACCCCTCCACTTT
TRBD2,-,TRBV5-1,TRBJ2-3,CASSPIGLAGGTSTDTQYF,TGCGCCAGCAGCCCCATCGGACTAGCGGGGGGGACTAGCACAGATACGCAGTATTTT
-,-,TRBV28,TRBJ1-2,CASSFRPGRGNYGYTF,TGTGCCAGCAGTTTCCGTCCCGGGAGGGGAAACTATGGCTACACCTTC
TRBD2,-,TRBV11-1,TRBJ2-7,CASSLIGRAYEQYF,TGTGCCAGCAGCTTAATTGGGAGGGCCTACGAGCAGTACTTC
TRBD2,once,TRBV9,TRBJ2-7,CASSVDGGSSYEQYF,TGTGCCAGCAGCGTAGACGGCGGGAGCTCCTACGAGCAGTACTTC
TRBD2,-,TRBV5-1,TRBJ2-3,CASSPGLAGNADTQYF,TGCGCCAGCAGCCCGGGACTAGCGGGAAACGCAGATACGCAGTATTTT
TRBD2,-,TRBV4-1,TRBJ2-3,CASSQDRAGGANTQYF,TGCGCCAGCAGCCAAGATAGGGCGGGGGGGGCAAATACGCAGTATTTT
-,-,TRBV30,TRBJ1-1,CAWSGGFGTEAFF,TGTGCCTGGAGTGGAGGGTTTGGCACTGAAGCTTTCTTT
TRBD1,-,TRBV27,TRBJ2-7,CASGDRDSPYEQYF,TGTGCCAGCGGAGACCGGGACAGTCCCTACGAGCAGTACTTC
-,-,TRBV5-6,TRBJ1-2,CASSFPTNYGYTF,TGTGCCAGCAGCTTCCCTACTAACTATGGCTACACCTTC
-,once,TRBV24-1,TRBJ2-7,CATKSSTYEQYF,TGTGCCACCAAGTCTTCTACCTACGAGCAGTACTTC
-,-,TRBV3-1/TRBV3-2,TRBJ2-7,CASSQVTGSYEQYF,TGTGCCAGCAGCCAAGTGACAGGATCCTACGAGCAGTACTTC
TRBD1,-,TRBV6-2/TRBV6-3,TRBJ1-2,CASSYAYAGGEGYTF,TGTGCCAGCAGTTACGCCTATGCAGGGGGCGAAGGCTACACCTTC
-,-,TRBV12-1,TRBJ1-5,CASSLRAGQPQHF,TGTGCCAGCAGTCTCAGGGCAGGTCAGCCCCAGCATTTT
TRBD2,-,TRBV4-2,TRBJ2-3,CASSQRLAGGASTDTQYF,TGTGCCAGCAGCCAACGACTAGCGGGAGGGGCTAGCACAGATACGCAGTATTTT
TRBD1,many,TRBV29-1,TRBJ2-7,CSGGQGQYEQYF,TGCAGCGGGGGACAGGGGCAATACGAGCAGTACTTC
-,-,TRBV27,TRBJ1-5,CASSPWTEGWNQPQHF,TGTGCCAGCAGTCCCTGGACAGAGGGATGGAATCAGCCCCAGCATTTT
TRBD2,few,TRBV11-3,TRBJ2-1,CASSLEGGRVNNEQFF,TGTGCCAGCAGCTTAGAAGGCGGGAGAGTAAACAATGAGCAGTTCTTC
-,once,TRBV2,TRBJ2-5,CASSDGLWRETQYF,TGTGCCAGCAGTGACGGTCTCTGGCGGGAGACCCAGTACTTC
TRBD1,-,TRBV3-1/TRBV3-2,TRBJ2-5,CASSQEGGNQETQYF,TGTGCCAGCAGCCAAGAAGGGGGCAACCAAGAGACCCAGTACTTC